The entry below describes one TCR beta chain. PCR involved 60 Vbeta and 13 Jbeta primers. The data were produced by immunoSEQ multiplex PCR, yet TCRdb's version contains in-frame clones alone and is incomplete. The table lists about 190,000 clones. These data are taken from a study of cytomegalovirus exposure and HLA in healthy donors. Per the germline V gene, CDR1 is SGHRS and CDR2 is YFSETQ. V lost 6 bases and J 1 base, leaving 17 bases between the germline ends. CDR3 length: 15 amino acids. The TCR sequence derives from a woman aged 30 to 39 in good health and CMV-seropositive. The sample consisted of PBMCs. The chain is built from TRBV5-1 and TRBJ2-7; D perhaps matches TRBD2 (6 bases). The CDR3 protein is CASTLGEEGSYEQYF. Written as DNA, the CDR3 is TGCGCCAGCACCTTAGGCGAGGAGGGGTCCTACGAGCAGTACTTC.